This TCR beta chain is from a study of blood T cell repertoires in COVID-19. Study overall: Acute and convalescent COVID-19 samples came from the United States, Italy and Spain. PBMCs, B-cell-depleted T cells, or T cells were the source of the cDNA or gDNA that made up the material.

Study processing details: Reference gene primer amplification gave nucleated cell count estimates. Profiled with immunoSEQ multiplex PCR; TCRdb holds only in-frame clones, not every one. For V, J and clone size, that table is used; D and trimming come from the DNA. In the table there are around 180,000 clones, approximately 79% of which are singletons. In its sample, this clone was seen once. V shed 5 bases, J shed 8 bases, and the junction held 11 bases outside the gene matches. CDR1 and CDR2 from the germline V gene are ENHRY and SYGVKD. The CDR3 is made up of 15 amino acids. The rearrangement links TRBV10-3 to TRBJ2-1, with 8 bases aligning to TRBD1. Material: peripheral blood. The receptor was derived from a woman of 80 years or more with acute or convalescent COVID-19. The CDR3 DNA reads as TGTGCCATCAGTAAAGCGGACAGGGTTTTCGATGAGCAGTTCTTC. Amino acid sequence: CAISKADRVFDEQFF.